These T cell receptor beta chains were read from a single sample in a study of T-cell memory formation after mild COVID-19. TCRdb reprocessed the 5' RACE reads via MiXCR and lists one record per CDR3 protein. The sample holds 410,000 or so distinct CDR3 sequences, 20% to 30% seen once. Source material: PBMCs or a T cell subset sorted from them (not recorded which). These receptors all come from an adult woman who had mild COVID-19 (a few samples of this study predate the infection). Cell type and time point are not known. CDR3s include the opening cysteine and the closing phenylalanine or tryptophan.

V: TRBV7-2
J: TRBJ2-5
length: 13
CDR3: CASSLVGAETQYF

V: TRBV5-6
J: TRBJ1-1
length: 13
CDR3: CASSLGRDTEAFF

V: TRBV5-1
J: TRBJ2-7
length: 14
CDR3: CASSTEQGSYEQYF

V: TRBV24-1
J: TRBJ2-3
length: 17
CDR3: CATSDSNRAPGTDTQYF

V: TRBV5-1
J: TRBJ2-3
length: 13
CDR3: CASSHDTTDTQYF

V: TRBV10-3
J: TRBJ2-7
length: 17
CDR3: CAISDPGTSGRAYEQYF

V: TRBV5-1
J: TRBJ2-1
length: 11
CDR3: CASAVYNEQFF

V: TRBV5-5
J: TRBJ2-7
length: 17
CDR3: CASSSQTAGVFSAEQYF

V: TRBV6-6
J: TRBJ2-7
length: 16
CDR3: CASSYSPSGGFYEQYF

V: TRBV5-1
J: TRBJ2-7
length: 14
CDR3: CASSSGQGSHEQYF

V: TRBV4-1
J: TRBJ1-6
length: 16
CDR3: CASSQVSARGYSPLHF

V: TRBV7-7
J: TRBJ2-7
length: 13
CDR3: CASSVGQGYEQYF

V: TRBV7-9
J: TRBJ2-7
length: 13
CDR3: CASSFFDGGEQYF

V: TRBV6-1
J: TRBJ2-1
length: 14
CDR3: CASSGRDRRYEQFF

V: TRBV15
J: TRBJ2-5
length: 14
CDR3: CATSIWQAQETQYF

V: TRBV5-1
J: TRBJ1-1
length: 16
CDR3: CASSLPGTGYATEAFF

V: TRBV29-1
J: TRBJ2-7
length: 14
CDR3: CSVEGTGTGREQYF

V: TRBV6-1
J: TRBJ1-5
length: 16
CDR3: CASRRDRSGSNQPQHF

V: TRBV9
J: TRBJ2-3
length: 16
CDR3: CASSVQAGQSTDTQYF

V: TRBV5-1
J: TRBJ2-3
length: 17
CDR3: CASSLVPLGQRTDTQYF

V: TRBV5-1
J: TRBJ2-3
length: 14
CDR3: CASRGGLSTDTQYF

V: TRBV6-2/TRBV6-3
J: TRBJ2-5
length: 18
CDR3: CASSYSTRDQRAQETQYF

V: TRBV18
J: TRBJ2-5
length: 13
CDR3: CASSPPVQETQYF

V: TRBV4-1
J: TRBJ2-7
length: 14
CDR3: CASSQEIISYEQYF

V: TRBV24-1
J: TRBJ1-5
length: 14
CDR3: CATSDTGTNQPQHF

V: TRBV9
J: TRBJ2-2
length: 15
CDR3: CASSVDGGASGELFF

V: TRBV7-9
J: TRBJ2-5
length: 13
CDR3: CASSRPGGETQYF

V: TRBV19
J: TRBJ2-6
length: 15
CDR3: CASTPSALGANVLTF

V: TRBV7-2
J: TRBJ1-2
length: 17
CDR3: CASSLVRVGAPFYGYTF

V: TRBV12-3/TRBV12-4
J: TRBJ2-7
length: 15
CDR3: CASSPPSGTTYEQYF

V: TRBV5-1
J: TRBJ2-3
length: 17
CDR3: CASSFYGDLAGTDTQYF

V: TRBV7-8
J: TRBJ2-1
length: 16
CDR3: CASSSLSRGSAYEQFF

V: TRBV5-1
J: TRBJ1-1
length: 16
CDR3: CASSSVPGQGTAEAFF

V: TRBV5-1
J: TRBJ1-5
length: 15
CDR3: CASSQTGAPNQPQHF

V: TRBV30
J: TRBJ1-5
length: 16
CDR3: CAWSGSRGYGNQPQHF

V: TRBV10-3
J: TRBJ2-3
length: 14
CDR3: CASTDRVSTDTQYF

V: TRBV11-2
J: TRBJ2-5
length: 15
CDR3: CASSLGDRDQETQYF

V: TRBV5-1
J: TRBJ2-3
length: 12
CDR3: CASSFDTDTQYF

V: TRBV4-1
J: TRBJ2-7
length: 15
CDR3: CASSQVLVEVHEQYF

V: TRBV3-1
J: TRBJ1-1
length: 13
CDR3: CASSPGTWAEAFF

V: TRBV2
J: TRBJ2-1
length: 16
CDR3: CASSGVAVYAYNEQFF

V: TRBV2
J: TRBJ2-1
length: 15
CDR3: CASSQTGVSYNEQFF

V: TRBV12-2
J: TRBJ2-1
length: 14
CDR3: CASRLSRGLAEQFF

V: TRBV7-9
J: TRBJ2-2
length: 16
CDR3: CASSSWTVPNTGELFF

V: TRBV15
J: TRBJ1-1
length: 14
CDR3: CATSRVGGGTEAFF

V: TRBV7-2
J: TRBJ2-3
length: 16
CDR3: CASSLAGTGGGDTQYF

V: TRBV2
J: TRBJ2-7
length: 15
CDR3: CASSVEEGNIDEQYF

V: TRBV5-1
J: TRBJ1-2
length: 15
CDR3: CASSNLGGSFYGYTF

V: TRBV6-5
J: TRBJ1-1
length: 16
CDR3: CASRTNRAGEGTEAFF

V: TRBV5-1
J: TRBJ1-1
length: 15
CDR3: CASREQGSGNTEAFF

V: TRBV7-8
J: TRBJ1-1
length: 13
CDR3: CASSLSGYVEAFF

V: TRBV27
J: TRBJ1-2
length: 14
CDR3: CASSWPGGGHGYTF

V: TRBV10-3
J: TRBJ1-2
length: 8
CDR3: CAIVCYTF